Given below is one TCR beta chain in context. This record comes from a study of blood T cell repertoires in COVID-19. Trimming stripped 5 bases from V and 3 bases from J, with 14 bases between. Germline CDR1 is SGHAT and CDR2 is FQNNGV. This CDR3 spans 14 amino acids. Profiling relied on immunoSEQ multiplex PCR, and the TCRdb table lists in-frame clones only, not all of them. The sample records about 410,000 clones, approximately 91% being singletons. This sequence originates from a middle-aged woman with COVID-19, enrolled during active disease. The specimen sequenced was peripheral blood. The chain couples TRBV11-2 to TRBJ2-7, with D possibly matching TRBD2 (5 bases). The CDR3 sequence: CASSLNGLIYEQYF. Written as DNA, the CDR3 is TGTGCCAGCAGCCTCAACGGACTGATCTACGAGCAGTACTTC.